The rows below give T cell receptor beta chains drawn from one sample of a study of shared clonotypes between healthy human individuals. TCRdb keeps only in-frame clones here, not all; method: immunoSEQ multiplex PCR. The sample has 85,000 to 100,000 clones; under 80% are singletons. The sample was memory CD8+ T cells sorted from blood. These receptors all come from a man younger than 40 in good health. The CDR3 runs from the conserved cysteine through the conserved F or W. The D gene is left open where the match is weak.

NA	TRBV4-1	15	TRBJ1-5	CASSLDQGSNQPQHF
NA	TRBV27	11	TRBJ1-2	CASSYDEGYTF
NA	TRBV28	12	TRBJ2-7	CASSLSPYEQYF
NA	TRBV2	15	TRBJ2-7	CASSEDQDRPYEQYF
TRBD1	TRBV27	15	TRBJ2-5	CASSPGTGLLATQYF
NA	TRBV7-2	15	TRBJ2-3	CASRRGGSYTDTQYF
NA	TRBV4-3	18	TRBJ2-4	CASSQASFREQAKNIQYF
NA	TRBV7-9	13	TRBJ2-3	CASSELRTDTQYF
NA	TRBV5-4	14	TRBJ1-2	CASRSLTDLYGYTF
NA	TRBV5-6	15	TRBJ1-5	CASSLGSMGNQPQHF
TRBD2	TRBV25-1	16	TRBJ2-5	CASSVPGTSGEETQYF
NA	TRBV15	15	TRBJ2-7	CATSRADDGGYEQYF
NA	TRBV5-6	11	TRBJ2-1	CASSRINEQFF
TRBD1	TRBV7-9	15	TRBJ2-5	CASSFARTGKETQYF
NA	TRBV28	11	TRBJ1-2	CASSFWGGYTF
TRBD1	TRBV5-1	15	TRBJ1-4	CASSSGGQGFEKLFF
NA	TRBV2	14	TRBJ1-5	CASSDFWGRQPQHF
NA	TRBV15	15	TRBJ1-3	CATRGVTQAGNTIYF
NA	TRBV4-1	14	TRBJ2-2	CASSQDVDTGELFF
TRBD2	TRBV28	15	TRBJ2-1	CASSFVVGGPDEQFF
NA	TRBV28	13	TRBJ2-7	CANSPGQTYEQYF
TRBD2	TRBV13	17	TRBJ2-1	CASSLGIEREGINEQFF
TRBD2	TRBV9	17	TRBJ2-1	CASSDLAGGGSYNEQFF
NA	TRBV27	14	TRBJ2-6	CASSATSGANVLTF
NA	TRBV9	13	TRBJ2-1	CASSFQSPDEQFF
TRBD2	TRBV9	17	TRBJ2-3	CASSRGPGTSGTDTQYF
TRBD1	TRBV5-4	14	TRBJ2-7	CASSLQGAVSEQYF
NA	TRBV18	13	TRBJ2-1	CASSPTSGNEQFF
NA	TRBV27	13	TRBJ2-1	CASSPFGDNEQFF
TRBD2	TRBV2	14	TRBJ2-7	CASSGLAGFHEQYF
NA	TRBV27	15	TRBJ2-2	CASSLAGRNTGELFF
TRBD1	TRBV5-1	12	TRBJ1-4	CASTTGGEKLFF
NA	TRBV10-1	13	TRBJ2-1	CASSEPRVKGQFF
TRBD2	TRBV14	16	TRBJ2-5	CASSQVLRGAGETQYF
NA	TRBV28	11	TRBJ1-2	CASSSNYGYTF
NA	TRBV2	15	TRBJ2-1	CASSEVQGGDNEQFF
NA	TRBV5-1	18	TRBJ1-1	CASSRRRGQTFMVTEAFF
NA	TRBV7-9	13	TRBJ2-7	CASSIRVGNEQYF
NA	TRBV5-8	14	TRBJ2-7	CASTARAPRDEQYF
NA	TRBV11-2	11	TRBJ1-2	CATRGGYGYTF
NA	TRBV29-1	11	TRBJ2-2	CSVLNTGELFF
NA	TRBV10-3	13	TRBJ2-7	CAISFDRSNEQYF
NA	TRBV10-3	16	TRBJ2-2	CAISGRTGEVGGELFF
NA	TRBV6-1	15	TRBJ2-2	CASRANLGISGELFF
TRBD1	TRBV5-6	15	TRBJ1-5	CASSLGTGGNQPQHF
NA	TRBV7-8	17	TRBJ2-1	CASSQGLAAYSYNEQFF
NA	TRBV7-2	17	TRBJ1-2	CASSLETWRKGAQSYTF
NA	TRBV2	16	TRBJ2-3	CAPKSRKAGVTDTQYF
TRBD2	TRBV5-1	15	TRBJ2-3	CASRHTSGSTDTQYF
TRBD2	TRBV16	20	TRBJ2-5	CASSRPGGGRALINQETQYF
TRBD1	TRBV5-5	14	TRBJ2-5	CASSLAGTGETQYF
NA	TRBV11-2	13	TRBJ1-4	CASSASLGEKLFF
NA	TRBV5-8	12	TRBJ2-7	CASSRDVYEQYF
NA	TRBV5-1	14	TRBJ2-7	CASSTYVWLYEQYF
NA	TRBV10-3	16	TRBJ2-7	CAISEPQKGSSYEQYF
NA	TRBV11-2	15	TRBJ2-1	CASSFPFMRENEQFF
NA	TRBV19	13	TRBJ2-7	CASSISQDYEQYF